This T cell receptor beta chain was observed in a study of cytomegalovirus exposure and HLA in healthy donors. Study overall: Around 77 million unique TCRs from HLA-typed donors made up an early data release.

In the PCR, 60 Vbeta and 13 Jbeta primers were used. Method: immunoSEQ multiplex PCR; TCRdb's copy keeps in-frame clones and lacks some. Here the sample spans 100,000 to 150,000 clones, approximately 83% being singletons. The source is a woman aged 40 to 50 in good health and CMV-seropositive. Sequencing was carried out using PBMCs.

The CDR3 nucleotides are TGCGCCAGCAGCTGGGGGACAGGGCCGGAGACCCAGTACTTC. Its protein is CASSWGTGPETQYF. J is TRBJ2-5 and V is TRBV5-1, with TRBD1 matching over 9 bases. This CDR3 has 14 amino acids. Per the germline V gene, CDR1 is SGHRS and CDR2 is YFSETQ. V lost 3 bases and J lost 5; bases outside the gene matches: 5.